The rows below give T cell receptor beta chains drawn from one sample of a study of Graves' ophthalmopathy and Graves' hyperthyroidism. TCRdb redid the calling of the multiplex PCR reads with MiXCR, one entry per CDR3 protein. The sample contains about 220,000 distinct CDR3 sequences, around a fifth of which appear only once. The sequenced sample consisted of peripheral blood. The receptors come from a woman between 45 and 60 years old with Graves' ophthalmopathy. The CDR3 runs from the conserved cysteine through the conserved F or W. A D gene is named only where the DNA matches it firmly. Where a row states a size, it is once, few, many or the class of an expanded clone; other rows omit it.

j_call cdr3_length v_call d_call clone_size cdr3_nt cdr3_aa
TRBJ2-2 13 TRBV30 - - TGTGCCTGGAGTTCAGGGGGGACCGGGGAGCTGTTTTTT CAWSSGGTGELFF
TRBJ1-2 14 TRBV6-1 TRBD1 many TGTGCCAGCAGATGGGACAGGGGGTATTCCTTCTACACCTTC CASRWDRGYSFYTF
TRBJ1-2 14 TRBV6-1 - - TGTGCCAGCAGTGAATGGGGACCGACCTATGGCTACACCTTC CASSEWGPTYGYTF
TRBJ1-2 14 TRBV27 TRBD1 many TGTGCCAGCAAACCATCTGGGACAGCCTATGGCTACACCTTC CASKPSGTAYGYTF
TRBJ2-5 17 TRBV6-5 - many TGTGCCAGCAGTTACTCGGTCGGGGGTCCAGGGGGAGAGACCCAGTACTTC CASSYSVGGPGGETQYF
TRBJ2-7 15 TRBV7-8 - - TGTGCCAGCAGCCCCGGGCTAGCTTCCTACTACGAGCAGTACTTC CASSPGLASYYEQYF
TRBJ2-7 11 TRBV3-1 - - TGTGCCAGCACCCAACTAGGCGAGCAGTACTTC CASTQLGEQYF
TRBJ1-2 12 TRBV4-3 - - TGCGCCAGCAGCCAAGGGGGCTTTGGCTACACCTTC CASSQGGFGYTF
TRBJ2-6 12 TRBV20-1 - many TGCAGTGCTAGATGGGGGGCCAACGTCCTGACTTTC CSARWGANVLTF
TRBJ1-5 14 TRBV27 - - TGTGCCAGCAGTTTATCCTCCATCAATCAGCCCCAGCATTTT CASSLSSINQPQHF
TRBJ1-2 14 TRBV11-2 TRBD1 many TGTGCCAGCAGCGTAACAGGGGGAACCTATGGCTACACCTTC CASSVTGGTYGYTF
TRBJ2-5 14 TRBV5-1 - - TGCGCCAGCAGCTCCTTGGGGGGCGCGGAGACCCAGTACTTC CASSSLGGAETQYF
TRBJ1-5 15 TRBV2 - many TGTGCCAGCAGTGAACGAGTTGGGGCCAATCAGCCCCAGCATTTT CASSERVGANQPQHF
TRBJ2-7 14 TRBV11-2 - many TGTGCCAGCAGCTTAGATTGGGCGGACTACGAGCAGTACTTC CASSLDWADYEQYF
TRBJ2-7 15 TRBV6-5 TRBD1 - TGTGCCAGCAGTTACTCGTCCGGACAGGGATACGAGCAGTACTTC CASSYSSGQGYEQYF
TRBJ2-5 14 TRBV9 - many TGTGCCAGCAGCGTAGGAGCGGACCAAGAGACCCAGTACTTC CASSVGADQETQYF
TRBJ1-2 14 TRBV6-5 - many TGTGCCAGCGATACGGGTAGGGTCGACTATGGCTACACCTTC CASDTGRVDYGYTF
TRBJ1-2 13 TRBV5-1 - many TGCGCCAGCAGCTCCGGGACGTCCTATGGCTACACCTTC CASSSGTSYGYTF
TRBJ2-7 15 TRBV10-3 TRBD1 few TGTGCCATCAGAAACAGGGGAGATGGGATCAGAGAGCAGTACTTC CAIRNRGDGIREQYF
TRBJ2-2 15 TRBV18 - few TGTGCCAGCTCACCCGACAGGTCGAACACCGGGGAGCTGGTTTTT CASSPDRSNTGELVF
TRBJ1-2 13 TRBV28 - many TGTGCCAGCACTAGGGACGGTCTCTCTGGCTACACCTTC CASTRDGLSGYTF